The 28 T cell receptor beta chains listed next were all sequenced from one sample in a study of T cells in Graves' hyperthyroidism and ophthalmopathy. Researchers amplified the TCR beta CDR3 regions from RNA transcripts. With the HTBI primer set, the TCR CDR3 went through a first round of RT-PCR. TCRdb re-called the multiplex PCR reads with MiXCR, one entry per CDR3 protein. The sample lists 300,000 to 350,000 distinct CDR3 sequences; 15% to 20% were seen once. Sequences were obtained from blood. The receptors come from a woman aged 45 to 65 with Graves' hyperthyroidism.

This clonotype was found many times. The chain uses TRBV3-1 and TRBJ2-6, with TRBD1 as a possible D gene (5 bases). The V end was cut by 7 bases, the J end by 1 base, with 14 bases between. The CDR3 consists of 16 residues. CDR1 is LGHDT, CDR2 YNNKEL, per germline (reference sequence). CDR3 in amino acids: CASTSAGASGANVLTF. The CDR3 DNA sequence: TGTGCCAGCACCTCGGCTGGGGCTTCTGGGGCCAACGTCCTGACTTTC.

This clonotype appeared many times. CDR3 amino acids: CASSNSANTGELFF. The CDR3 coding sequence is TGCGCCAGCAGCAACAGCGCGAACACCGGGGAGCTGTTTTTT. The rearrangement joins TRBV5-1 to TRBJ2-2; D remains ambiguous. Per germline, CDR1 SGHRS and CDR2 YFSETQ. The CDR3 spans 14 residues. V lost 4 bases to trimming and J lost 0 bases, with 7 bases between them.

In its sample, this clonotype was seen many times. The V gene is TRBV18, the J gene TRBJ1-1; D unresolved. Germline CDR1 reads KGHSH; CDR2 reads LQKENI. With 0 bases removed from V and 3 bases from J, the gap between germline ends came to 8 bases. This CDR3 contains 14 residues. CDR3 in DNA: TGTGCCAGCTCACCACCATCGGGAGACACTGAAGCTTTCTTT. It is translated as CASSPPSGDTEAFF.

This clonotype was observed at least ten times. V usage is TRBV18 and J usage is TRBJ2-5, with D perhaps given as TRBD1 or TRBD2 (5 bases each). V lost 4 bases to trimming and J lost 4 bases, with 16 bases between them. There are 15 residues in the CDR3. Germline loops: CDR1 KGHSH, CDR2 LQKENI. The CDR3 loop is CASSRGRQGPETQYF. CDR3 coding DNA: TGTGCCAGCTCACGAGGGCGCCAGGGCCCAGAGACCCAGTACTTC.

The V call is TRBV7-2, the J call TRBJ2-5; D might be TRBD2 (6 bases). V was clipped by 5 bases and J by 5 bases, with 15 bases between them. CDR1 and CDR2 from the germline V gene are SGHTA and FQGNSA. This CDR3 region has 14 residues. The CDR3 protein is CASSGGPLIETQYF. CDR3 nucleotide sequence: TGTGCCAGCAGCGGAGGGCCCCTTATCGAGACCCAGTACTTC.

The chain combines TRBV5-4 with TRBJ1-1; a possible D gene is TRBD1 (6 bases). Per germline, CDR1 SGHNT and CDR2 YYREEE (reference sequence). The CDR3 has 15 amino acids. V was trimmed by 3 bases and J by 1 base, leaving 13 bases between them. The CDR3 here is CASSSGGGQNTEAFF. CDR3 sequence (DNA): TGTGCCAGCAGCTCGGGGGGGGGACAGAACACTGAAGCTTTCTTT.

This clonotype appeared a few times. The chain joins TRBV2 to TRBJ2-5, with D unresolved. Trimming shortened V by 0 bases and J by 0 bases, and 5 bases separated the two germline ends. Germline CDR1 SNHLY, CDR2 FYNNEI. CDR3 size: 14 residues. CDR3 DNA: TGTGCCAGCAGTGAAGCCAGATACCAAGAGACCCAGTACTTC. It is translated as CASSEARYQETQYF.

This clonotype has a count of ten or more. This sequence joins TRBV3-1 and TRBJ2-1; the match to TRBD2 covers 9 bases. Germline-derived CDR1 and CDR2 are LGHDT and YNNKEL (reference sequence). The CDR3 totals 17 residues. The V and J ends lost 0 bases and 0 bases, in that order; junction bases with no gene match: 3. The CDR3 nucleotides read TGTGCCAGCAGCCAAGACCTAGCGGGGAGCTCCTACAATGAGCAGTTCTTC. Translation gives CASSQDLAGSSYNEQFF.

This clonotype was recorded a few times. The CDR3 DNA follows: TGTGCCATCAGTGAGGGGGGCAGAAGGGAGACCCAGTACTTC. As protein: CAISEGGRRETQYF. This chain connects TRBV10-3 to TRBJ2-5, with a possible D match to TRBD1 (6 bases). Per the germline V gene, CDR1 is ENHRY and CDR2 is SYGVKD. The ends were cut back, 2 bases at V and 5 bases at J, with 12 bases in the middle. The CDR3 covers 14 residues.

This CDR3 reads CSALGLGNTGELFF. The CDR3 bases are TGCAGTGCTTTGGGACTAGGGAACACCGGGGAGCTGTTTTTT. J is TRBJ2-2 and V is TRBV20-1; 8 nucleotides agree with TRBD2. Germline values: CDR1 DFQATT, CDR2 SNEGSKA (reference sequence). The CDR3 consists of 14 residues. The junction had 3 bases not matched to a gene; V was cut back by 5 bases and J by 1 base.

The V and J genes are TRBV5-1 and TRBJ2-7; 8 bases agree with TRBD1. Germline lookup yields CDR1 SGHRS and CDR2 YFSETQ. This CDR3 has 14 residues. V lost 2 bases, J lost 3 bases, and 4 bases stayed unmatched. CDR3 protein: CASSFRDRNYEQYF. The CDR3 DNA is TGCGCCAGCAGCTTCCGGGACAGGAACTACGAGCAGTACTTC.

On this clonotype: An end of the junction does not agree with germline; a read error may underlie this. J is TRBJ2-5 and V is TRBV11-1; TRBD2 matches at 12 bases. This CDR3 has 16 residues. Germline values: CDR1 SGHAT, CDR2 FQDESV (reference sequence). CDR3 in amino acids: CVSSPTGLAGQETQYF. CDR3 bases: TGTGTCAGCAGCCCTACCGGACTAGCGGGACAAGAGACCCAGTACTTC.

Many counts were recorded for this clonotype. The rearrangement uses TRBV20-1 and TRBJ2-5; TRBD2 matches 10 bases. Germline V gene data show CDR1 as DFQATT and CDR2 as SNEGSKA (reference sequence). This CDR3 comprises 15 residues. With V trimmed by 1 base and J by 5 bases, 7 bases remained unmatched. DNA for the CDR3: TGCAGTGCTAGAGTTCTAGCGGGAGCGGTGGAGACCCAGTACTTC. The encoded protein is CSARVLAGAVETQYF.

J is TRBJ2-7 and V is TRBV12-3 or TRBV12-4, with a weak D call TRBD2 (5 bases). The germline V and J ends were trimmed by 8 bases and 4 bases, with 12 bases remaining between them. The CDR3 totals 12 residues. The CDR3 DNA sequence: TGTGCCAGCGCGGGCCCCTCTTACGAGCAGTACTTC. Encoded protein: CASAGPSYEQYF.

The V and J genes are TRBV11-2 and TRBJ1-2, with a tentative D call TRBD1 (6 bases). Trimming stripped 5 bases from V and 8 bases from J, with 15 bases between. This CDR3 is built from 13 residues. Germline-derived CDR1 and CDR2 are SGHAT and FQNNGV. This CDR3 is CASSADSRSGYTF. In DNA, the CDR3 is TGTGCCAGCAGCGCGGACAGCCGGTCGGGCTACACCTTC.

CDR3 residues: CASSHLTGYSGYTF. The CDR3 nucleotides are TGTGCCAGCAGCCACCTTACCGGATACAGTGGCTACACCTTC. This chain joins TRBV4-2 and TRBJ1-2; unclear D gene. CDR1 is LGHNA, CDR2 YNFKEQ, per germline. V lost 3 bases and J lost 7, with 15 bases in between. This CDR3 is 14 amino acids long.

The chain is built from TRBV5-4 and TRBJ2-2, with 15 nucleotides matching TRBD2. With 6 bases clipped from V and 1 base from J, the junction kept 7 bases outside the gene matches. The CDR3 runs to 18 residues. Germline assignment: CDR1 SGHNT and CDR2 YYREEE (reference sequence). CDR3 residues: CASTDGLAGGLNTGELFF. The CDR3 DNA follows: TGTGCCAGCACCGACGGACTAGCGGGAGGGTTGAACACCGGGGAGCTGTTTTTT. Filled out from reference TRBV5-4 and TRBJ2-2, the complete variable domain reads ETGVTQSPTHLIKTRGQQVTLRCSSQSGHNTVSWYQQALGQGPQFIFQYYREEENGRGNFPPRFSGLQFPNYSSELNVNALELDDSALYLCASTDGLAGGLNTGELFFGEGSRLTVL.

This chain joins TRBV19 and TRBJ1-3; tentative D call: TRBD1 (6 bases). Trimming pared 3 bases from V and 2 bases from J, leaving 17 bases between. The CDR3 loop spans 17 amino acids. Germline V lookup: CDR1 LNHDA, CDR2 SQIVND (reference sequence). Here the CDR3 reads CASSIPQGTTPGNTIYF. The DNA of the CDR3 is TGTGCCAGTAGTATTCCACAGGGAACCACGCCTGGAAACACCATATATTTT.

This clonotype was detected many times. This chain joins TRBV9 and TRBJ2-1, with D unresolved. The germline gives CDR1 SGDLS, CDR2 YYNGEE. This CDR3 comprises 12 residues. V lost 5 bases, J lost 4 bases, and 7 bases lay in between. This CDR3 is CASSVSYNEQFF. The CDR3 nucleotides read TGTGCCAGCAGTGTTTCATACAATGAGCAGTTCTTC.

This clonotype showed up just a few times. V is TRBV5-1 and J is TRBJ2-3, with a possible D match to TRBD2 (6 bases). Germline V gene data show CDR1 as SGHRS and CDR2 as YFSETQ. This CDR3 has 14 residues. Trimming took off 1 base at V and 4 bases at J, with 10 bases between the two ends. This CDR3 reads CASSLWGTADTQYF. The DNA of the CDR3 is TGCGCCAGCAGCTTGTGGGGGACTGCAGATACGCAGTATTTT.

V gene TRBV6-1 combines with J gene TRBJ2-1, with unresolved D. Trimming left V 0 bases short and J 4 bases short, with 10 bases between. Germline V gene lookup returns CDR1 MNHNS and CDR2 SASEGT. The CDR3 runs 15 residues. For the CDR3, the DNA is TGTGCCAGCAGTGAAGCGACCGGCCCATACAATGAGCAGTTCTTC. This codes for CASSEATGPYNEQFF.

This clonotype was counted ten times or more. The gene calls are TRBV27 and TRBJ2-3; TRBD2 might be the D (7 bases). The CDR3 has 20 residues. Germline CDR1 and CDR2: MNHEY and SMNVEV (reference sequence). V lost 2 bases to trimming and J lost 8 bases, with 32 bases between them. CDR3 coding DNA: TGTGCCAGCAGTTTAACTCCAGGGGCGATCCCTAGCGGCCGTCCCGGTACGCAGTATTTT. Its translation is CASSLTPGAIPSGRPGTQYF.

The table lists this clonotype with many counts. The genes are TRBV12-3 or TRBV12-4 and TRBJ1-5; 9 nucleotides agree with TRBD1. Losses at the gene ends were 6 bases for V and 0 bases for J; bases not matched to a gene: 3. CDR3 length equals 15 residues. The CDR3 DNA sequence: TGTGCCAGCAGCTCGACAGGGGGTAGCAATCAGCCCCAGCATTTT. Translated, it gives CASSSTGGSNQPQHF.

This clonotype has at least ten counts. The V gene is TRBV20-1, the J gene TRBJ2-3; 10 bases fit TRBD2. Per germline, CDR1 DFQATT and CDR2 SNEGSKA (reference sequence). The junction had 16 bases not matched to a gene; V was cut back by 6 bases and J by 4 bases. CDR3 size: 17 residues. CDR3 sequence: CSAESASGGATADTQYF. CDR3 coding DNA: TGCAGTGCCGAATCGGCTAGCGGGGGAGCTACGGCAGATACGCAGTATTTT.

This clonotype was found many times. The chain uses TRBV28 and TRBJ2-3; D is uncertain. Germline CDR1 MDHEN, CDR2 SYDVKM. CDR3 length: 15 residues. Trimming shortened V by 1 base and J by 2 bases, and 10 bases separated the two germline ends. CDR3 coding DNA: TGTGCCAGCAGTTTATTTTCCAGACCCACAGATACGCAGTATTTT. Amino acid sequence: CASSLFSRPTDTQYF.

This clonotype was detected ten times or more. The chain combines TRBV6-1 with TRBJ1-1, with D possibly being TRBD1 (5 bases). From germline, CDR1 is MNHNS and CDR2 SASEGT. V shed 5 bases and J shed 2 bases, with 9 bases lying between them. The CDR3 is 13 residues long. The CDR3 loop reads CASSRDFNTEAFF. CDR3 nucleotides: TGTGCCAGCAGTCGGGACTTTAACACTGAAGCTTTCTTT.

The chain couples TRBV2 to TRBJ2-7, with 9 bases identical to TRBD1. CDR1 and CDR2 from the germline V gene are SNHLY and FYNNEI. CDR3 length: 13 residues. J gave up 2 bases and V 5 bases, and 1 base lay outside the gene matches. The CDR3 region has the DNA TGTGCCAGCAGTTGGGACAGGGCCTACGAGCAGTACGTC. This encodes CASSWDRAYEQYV.

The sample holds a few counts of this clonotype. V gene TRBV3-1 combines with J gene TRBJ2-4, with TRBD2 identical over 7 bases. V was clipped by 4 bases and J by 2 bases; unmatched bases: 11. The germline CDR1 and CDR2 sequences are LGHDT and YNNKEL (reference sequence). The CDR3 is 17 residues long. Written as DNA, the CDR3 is TGTGCCAGCAGCCCCCGGACTAGGGATTACACCAAAAACATTCAGTACTTC. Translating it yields CASSPRTRDYTKNIQYF.